This T cell receptor beta chain came from a study of CD8+ T cells in alopecia areata. Study-level background: Treated patients took oral tofacitinib at 5 to 10 mg twice daily. Study conclusions and caveats: Higher clonality than in normal scalp was seen in lesional scalp, especially alopecia totalis/universalis.

Investigators isolated RNA and reverse transcribed it into cDNA to act as the sequencing template. The data were produced by immunoSEQ multiplex PCR, yet TCRdb's version contains in-frame clones alone and is incomplete. The sample comprises about 150,000 clones, 45% to 55% of which are singletons, and 15% to 20% rests with the top ten. Comment on this clone: Its antigen is unknown.

Alopecia areata patients gave lesional scalp punch biopsies and peripheral blood samples. The V segment lost 3 bases and the J segment 7 bases; nucleotides outside the gene matches: 6. Germline V gene sequence: CDR1 WNHNN, CDR2 SYGVQD (reference sequence). The CDR3 is 13 amino acids. The chain employs TRBV10-1 and TRBJ2-7; TRBD2 aligns across 7 bases. The source is a human donor with alopecia areata. The sample in question was CD8+ T cells sorted from blood, obtained at week 0. The CDR3 is CASSDGGEGEQYF. The DNA for the CDR3 is TGCGCCAGCAGTGACGGAGGGGAGGGAGAGCAGTACTTC.